This T cell receptor beta chain was sequenced in a study of T-cell reconstitution after alpha-beta-depleted transplantation in children. V was shortened by 5 bases and J by 3 bases, with 17 bases between the two germline ends. CDR3 length equals 15 residues. Germline V CDR1 and CDR2: LNHDA, SQIVND (reference sequence). The TCRbeta library was prepared with unique molecular identifiers. TCRdb called the PCR reads again in MiXCR, with one record for every CDR3 protein. The sample lists 900,000 or so distinct CDR3 sequences, under 20% occurring once. The source is a male patient younger than 18 who had a stem cell transplant for acute lymphoblastic leukemia, so the T cells may come from the graft donor. The sequencing here drew on PBMCs, mostly from graft donor cells, taken 360 days after TCRalphabeta/CD19-depleted stem cell transplant. This chain connects TRBV19 to TRBJ2-7, with D possibly TRBD2 on 5 matching bases. The CDR3 here is CASSSRRGEFYEQYF. CDR3 coding DNA: TGTGCCAGTAGTTCCCGACGGGGAGAATTCTACGAGCAGTACTTC. Combining the CDR3 with reference TRBV19 and TRBJ2-7 gives the whole variable domain DGGITQSPKYLFRKEGQNVTLSCEQNLNHDAMYWYRQDPGQGLRLIYYSQIVNDFQKGDIAEGYSVSREKKESFPLTVTSAQKNPTAFYLCASSSRRGEFYEQYFGPGTRLTVT.